These 26 T cell receptor beta chains came from one sample sequenced in a study of blood T cell repertoires in COVID-19. Assay used: immunoSEQ multiplex PCR; TCRdb lists only in-frame clones, some missing. This sample has roughly 500,000 clones, with 70% to 90% found just once. The sample taken for sequencing was peripheral blood. The receptors were sampled from a human donor in a cohort sampled during active COVID-19.

This clone was detected once. The chain uses TRBV5-4 and TRBJ2-3, with TRBD2 matching over 9 bases. This CDR3 has 15 residues. Trimming at V came to 7 bases and at J to 2 bases, leaving 8 bases not matched to a gene. CDR1 SGHNT and CDR2 YYREEE come from the germline V gene (reference sequence). CDR3: CASGLLAGITDTQYF. The DNA for the CDR3 is TGTGCCAGCGGGCTTCTAGCGGGAATCACAGATACGCAGTATTTT.

The rearrangement links TRBV30 to TRBJ2-1; 7 bases are shared with TRBD1. This CDR3 comprises 14 residues. V was clipped by 8 bases and J by 2 bases; unmatched bases: 9. Germline-derived CDR1 and CDR2 are GTSNPN and SVGIG (reference sequence). The CDR3 loop reads CAEHRGTPYNEQFF. CDR3 coding DNA: TGTGCCGAACACAGGGGTACCCCCTACAATGAGCAGTTCTTC.

The rearrangement links TRBV11-3 to TRBJ2-2; weak D call: TRBD2 (6 bases). This CDR3 is 16 amino acids long. Germline lookup yields CDR1 SGHNT and CDR2 YENEEA. Trimming cost V 0 bases and J 3 bases, with 11 bases left between them. This CDR3 reads CASSLDGGPDTGELFF. The CDR3 DNA is TGTGCCAGCAGCTTAGATGGAGGGCCGGACACCGGGGAGCTGTTTTTT.

The DNA for the CDR3 is TGTGCCAGTACCCATCTTCATTCAGGGAACTATGGCTACACCTTC. It translates to CASTHLHSGNYGYTF. This chain links TRBV19 with TRBJ1-2; a weak D match, TRBD1 (5 bases). The V and J ends lost 7 bases and 2 bases respectively, with 17 bases between them. The germline V gene encodes CDR1 LNHDA and CDR2 SQIVND (reference sequence). This CDR3 has 15 residues.

J is TRBJ1-2 and V is TRBV28; 8 positions match TRBD1. CDR1 MDHEN and CDR2 SYDVKM come from the germline V gene. There are 14 residues in the CDR3. J lost 3 bases, V lost 6 bases, and 6 bases had no gene match. The DNA of the CDR3 is TGTGCCAGCAGCCTGACAGGGGCAGACTATGGCTACACCTTC. Protein: CASSLTGADYGYTF.

The genes are TRBV23-1 and TRBJ2-3; 8 nucleotides agree with TRBD1. TRBV23-1 is classed as an ORF, of uncertain function. This CDR3 has 15 amino acids. V lost 6 bases to trimming and J lost 4 bases; unmatched junction nucleotides: 9. The CDR3 protein is CASSLRTGTSDTQYF. In DNA form, the CDR3 reads TGCGCCAGCAGCCTACGGACAGGGACCTCAGATACGCAGTATTTT.

A word on this clone: Other DNA sequences in this sample translate to the same CDR3. The rearrangement uses TRBV5-6 and TRBJ1-2; 7 nucleotides match TRBD1. The germline gives CDR1 SGHDT, CDR2 YYEEEE. Trimming took 4 bases from V and 0 from J; bases not matched to a gene: 3. The CDR3 sequence is 14 residues long. CDR3 nucleotides: TGTGCCAGCAGCCCGGGACAGACTAACTATGGCTACACCTTC. Residues: CASSPGQTNYGYTF.

V gene TRBV7-9 combines with J gene TRBJ2-7; perhaps TRBD2 as D (6 bases). The CDR3 contains 14 residues. CDR1 and CDR2 (germline): SEHNR, FQNEAQ (reference sequence). V lost 5 bases to trimming and J lost 6 bases, with 17 bases between them. This CDR3 reads CASSEDTGEFEQYF. In DNA form, the CDR3 reads TGTGCCAGCAGCGAGGACACGGGGGAATTCGAGCAGTACTTC.

V and J are TRBV15 and TRBJ1-6; D is ambiguous. There are 15 residues in the CDR3. Germline values: CDR1 LNHNV, CDR2 YYDKDF (reference sequence). The germline V and J ends were trimmed by 1 base and 4 bases, with 8 bases remaining between them. The CDR3 region is CATSRARLYNSPLHF. CDR3 DNA: TGTGCCACCAGCAGAGCCCGACTTTATAATTCACCCCTCCACTTT.

The V and J genes are TRBV20-1 and TRBJ2-5; 9 nucleotides agree with TRBD2. The CDR3 covers 15 residues. The V gene end was trimmed by 6 bases and the J gene end by 4 bases; junction bases not matched to a gene: 12. In germline, CDR1 is DFQATT, CDR2 SNEGSKA (reference sequence). CDR3 nucleotide sequence: TGCAGTGCCAGTGGGTCTAGCGGGAATCTAGAGACCCAGTACTTC. It yields the protein CSASGSSGNLETQYF.

This clone has a single count. The chain joins TRBV27 to TRBJ2-5; 12 bases are a match to TRBD2. V shed 4 bases, J shed 5 bases, and the junction held 11 bases outside the gene matches. This CDR3 region has 17 residues. Per germline, CDR1 MNHEY and CDR2 SMNVEV (reference sequence). The DNA of the CDR3 is TGTGCCAGCAGTTCCTCGCTAGCGGGAGGGCCATTGGAGACCCAGTACTTC. Its protein is CASSSSLAGGPLETQYF.

The chain links TRBV6-5 to TRBJ1-2; perhaps TRBD1 as D (6 bases). Germline CDR1 MNHEY, CDR2 SVGAGI. The length of the CDR3 is 15 residues. The V gene lost 2 bases and the J gene lost 4 bases, with 14 bases spanning the gap. CDR3 amino acids: CASSYVGGLSYGYTF. Written as DNA, the CDR3 is TGTGCCAGCAGTTACGTCGGGGGGCTGAGCTATGGCTACACCTTC.

This clone showed up just once. J is TRBJ2-2 and V is TRBV5-1; the match to TRBD1 covers 7 bases. This CDR3 is 14 amino acids long. The V segment lost 4 bases and the J segment 5 bases; nucleotides outside the gene matches: 5. Germline V gene sequence: CDR1 SGHRS, CDR2 YFSETQ. The CDR3: CASSPTGITGELFF. CDR3 DNA sequence: TGCGCCAGCAGCCCGACAGGGATAACCGGGGAGCTGTTTTTT.

There are a few counts of this clone. V and J are TRBV5-1 and TRBJ2-7, with 7 bases identical to TRBD2. Losses at the gene ends were 4 bases for V and 5 bases for J; bases not matched to a gene: 9. This CDR3 comprises 14 residues. CDR1 and CDR2 (germline): SGHRS, YFSETQ. CDR3: CASSPRGELDEQYF. The CDR3 DNA is TGCGCCAGCAGCCCCCGGGGGGAACTCGACGAGCAGTACTTC.

This clone was seen a handful of times. This chain uses TRBV6-6 with TRBJ2-1, with 8 positions matching TRBD2. V was clipped by 6 bases and J by 7 bases; unmatched bases: 5. Germline V gene data show CDR1 as MNHNY and CDR2 as SVGAGI (reference sequence). The CDR3 runs to 13 residues. In DNA, the CDR3 is TGTGCCAGCAGCCCAGCGGGAGCAAATGAGCAGTTCTTC. The encoded protein is CASSPAGANEQFF.

The V and J genes are TRBV18 and TRBJ2-1; 9 bases are shared with TRBD2. V lost 2 bases to trimming and J lost 4 bases; unmatched junction nucleotides: 9. The CDR3 sequence is 17 residues long. Germline CDR1 reads KGHSH; CDR2 reads LQKENI. The CDR3 nucleotides are TGTGCCAGCTCACCAGAAGCAGCGGGAGGAACTTACAATGAGCAGTTCTTC. Translating gives CASSPEAAGGTYNEQFF.

The chain links TRBV28 to TRBJ1-1; 7 bases are a match to TRBD1. The CDR3 covers 14 residues. Germline loops: CDR1 MDHEN, CDR2 SYDVKM. J was trimmed by 0 bases and V by 7 bases; bases with no gene match: 5. The CDR3 region is CASKGGQMNTEAFF. The CDR3 DNA reads TGTGCCAGCAAGGGGGGACAGATGAACACTGAAGCTTTCTTT.

CDR3 sequence reads: CASSLEAGRVGYTF. In DNA form, the CDR3 reads TGTGCCAGCAGCTTAGAGGCAGGGAGGGTTGGCTACACCTTC. The J gene is TRBJ1-2, the V gene TRBV7-2; D perhaps matches TRBD1 (5 bases). There are 14 residues in the CDR3. The V gene lost 1 base and the J gene lost 7 bases, with 13 bases spanning the gap. Looked up from germline, CDR1 is SGHTA and CDR2 is FQGNSA.

The chain recombines TRBV28 with TRBJ1-1, with 8 bases fitting TRBD1. The CDR3 runs to 13 residues. V was clipped by 5 bases and J by 9 bases; unmatched bases: 8. CDR1 MDHEN and CDR2 SYDVKM come from the germline V gene. The CDR3, as DNA: TGTGCCAGCAGTCTCCGGGACAGGCTTAAAGCTTTCTTT. Encoded protein: CASSLRDRLKAFF.

The chain recombines TRBV10-1 with TRBJ2-3, with D perhaps TRBD2 (6 bases). The CDR3 is 14 amino acids. Germline lookup yields CDR1 WNHNN and CDR2 SYGVQD (reference sequence). Trimming cost V 8 bases and J 2 bases, with 14 bases left between them. The CDR3: CASGEGGNTDTQYF. CDR3 sequence (DNA): TGCGCCAGCGGGGAAGGCGGGAACACAGATACGCAGTATTTT.

This clone was observed a handful of times. The genes are TRBV11-3 and TRBJ2-1, with TRBD1 as a possible D gene (5 bases). V lost 2 bases and J 4 bases, leaving 6 bases between the germline ends. Per the germline V gene, CDR1 is SGHNT and CDR2 is YENEEA. This CDR3 has 13 amino acids. CDR3 in amino acids: CASSLRGYNEQFF. CDR3 bases: TGTGCCAGCAGCTTAAGGGGTTACAATGAGCAGTTCTTC.

This sequence joins TRBV7-2 and TRBJ1-1; 7 nucleotides align to TRBD1. CDR3 length: 13 amino acids. J was trimmed by 7 bases and V by 3 bases; bases with no gene match: 5. CDR1 is SGHTA and CDR2 is FQGNSA in the germline V gene. The CDR3: CASSFGRQGEAFF. CDR3 sequence (DNA): TGTGCCAGCAGCTTCGGTAGACAGGGTGAAGCTTTCTTT.

In its sample, this clone was seen once. The chain links TRBV3-1 (or the pseudogene TRBV3-2) to TRBJ1-2; D gene unclear. The germline V gene encodes CDR1 LGHDT and CDR2 YNNKEL (reference sequence). The CDR3 covers 13 residues. V shed 2 bases and J shed 1 base, with 5 bases lying between them. This CDR3 reads CASSQTVNYGYTF. CDR3 DNA: TGTGCCAGCAGCCAAACGGTTAACTATGGCTACACCTTC.

J is TRBJ2-2 and V is TRBV6-5; 13 bases match TRBD2. Germline lookup yields CDR1 MNHEY and CDR2 SVGAGI. Germline trimming cut 6 bases from V and 7 bases from J; bases unmatched to any gene: 5. CDR3 length: 15 residues. CDR3 sequence (DNA): TGTGCCAGCAGACTAGCGGGAGGGCCGGTCGGGGAGCTGTTTTTT. It codes for CASRLAGGPVGELFF.

The genes are TRBV2 and TRBJ1-5; TRBD1 is a possible D gene (5 bases). There are 14 residues in the CDR3. Trimming left V 5 bases short and J 1 base short, with 9 bases between. CDR1 and CDR2 from the germline V gene are SNHLY and FYNNEI. The CDR3 spells CASSSRVSNQPQHF. CDR3 DNA: TGTGCCAGCAGTTCCAGGGTCAGCAATCAGCCCCAGCATTTT.

The CDR3 here is CASGGAYEQYF. In DNA form, the CDR3 reads TGTGCCAGCGGGGGGGCCTACGAGCAGTACTTC. The chain recombines TRBV7-9 with TRBJ2-7; 7 bases map to TRBD2. The CDR3 is 11 residues long. Germline lookup yields CDR1 SEHNR and CDR2 FQNEAQ (reference sequence). Trimming at V came to 8 bases and at J to 2 bases, leaving 0 bases not matched to a gene.